These T cell receptor beta chains were read from a single sample in a study of shared clonotypes between healthy human individuals. Only in-frame clones appear in the TCRdb table, and some are missing; sequencing was by immunoSEQ multiplex PCR. Among approximately 460,000 clones listed, roughly 80% were seen once. What was sequenced was PBMCs. The receptors were sampled from a woman in her forties in good health. Some clones in this sample may be carry-over from other donors' samples. The CDR3 runs from the conserved cysteine through the conserved F or W. A D gene is named only where the DNA matches it firmly. Only part of the rows carry a size: once, few, many, or a class if the clone is expanded.

few	.	TRBV28	TRBJ1-2	CASSLPSPQLYGYTF	TGTGCCAGCAGTCTCCCTTCCCCCCAACTCTATGGCTACACCTTC
.	.	TRBV7-9	TRBJ1-1	CASSFRGPEAFF	TGTGCCAGCAGCTTCAGGGGACCTGAAGCTTTCTTT
.	.	TRBV7-2	TRBJ1-2	CASSLLGQQGAGYTF	TGTGCCAGCAGCTTATTAGGGCAGCAGGGTGCTGGCTACACCTTC
.	TRBD1	TRBV30	TRBJ1-1	CAWTGTGAEAFF	TGTGCCTGGACCGGGACAGGGGCTGAAGCTTTCTTT
.	.	TRBV30	TRBJ2-3	CAWSDITDTQYF	TGTGCCTGGAGTGACATCACAGATACGCAGTATTTT
.	TRBD2	TRBV11-2	TRBJ2-1	CASSFVAGNFPNEQFF	TGTGCCAGCAGCTTTGTAGCGGGAAACTTCCCCAATGAGCAGTTCTTC
.	TRBD1	TRBV9	TRBJ2-5	CASSETGGATQYF	TGTGCCAGCAGCGAGACAGGGGGCGCGACCCAGTACTTC
once	.	TRBV11-2	TRBJ2-1	CASSWRTSGNEQFF	TGTGCCAGCAGCTGGCGAACCTCTGGCAATGAGCAGTTCTTC
once	TRBD1	TRBV6-1	TRBJ2-1	CASSPRTGSLNEQFF	TGTGCCAGCAGTCCCCGGACAGGGTCTCTCAATGAGCAGTTCTTC
.	.	TRBV5-1	TRBJ1-3	CASSLADGPISGNTIYF	TGCGCCAGCAGCTTGGCCGACGGACCCATCTCTGGAAACACCATATATTTT
.	.	TRBV10-3	TRBJ1-2	CAISVGLTSGNYGYTF	TGTGCCATCAGTGTTGGATTGACAAGCGGTAACTATGGCTACACCTTC
.	.	TRBV19	TRBJ2-7	CASSPTGYLYEQYF	TGTGCCAGTAGTCCCACAGGGTACCTCTACGAGCAGTACTTC
.	.	TRBV19	TRBJ2-5	CASSPPAQETQYF	TGTGCCAGTAGTCCGCCTGCGCAAGAGACCCAGTACTTC
.	.	TRBV2	TRBJ1-1	CASSGFNGYRNTEAFF	TGTGCCAGCAGTGGATTCAACGGGTACAGGAACACTGAAGCTTTCTTT
.	TRBD2	TRBV7-9	TRBJ2-7	CASSLGTSGSFHEQYF	TGTGCCAGCAGCCTAGGGACTAGCGGGAGTTTCCACGAGCAGTACTTC
.	.	TRBV5-6	TRBJ2-2	CASSRGTSWVTGELFF	TGTGCCAGCAGCCGAGGGACTTCTTGGGTCACCGGGGAGCTGTTTTTT
.	.	TRBV15	TRBJ1-5	CATSREGSNQPQHF	TGTGCCACCAGCAGAGAGGGAAGCAATCAGCCCCAGCATTTT
few	.	TRBV28	TRBJ2-7	CASSDQKVAYEQYF	TGTGCCAGCAGTGATCAGAAGGTGGCCTACGAGCAGTACTTC
once	.	TRBV5-1	TRBJ2-1	CASSLEAAEQFF	TGCGCCAGCAGCTTGGAGGCCGCTGAGCAGTTCTTC
.	TRBD2	TRBV30	TRBJ2-1	CAWSVGSGREDEQFF	TGTGCCTGGAGTGTAGGTAGCGGGAGGGAGGATGAGCAGTTCTTC